The next 19 T cell receptor beta chains were all read from a single sample in a study of T cells in localized non-small cell lung cancer. This table comes from immunoSEQ multiplex PCR, and its TCRdb copy is limited to in-frame clones, with some not included. The sample lists some 1,600 clones; over 25% were seen once. The starting material was lung tumor tissue, obtained before any cancer treatment. The origin of the receptors is a man aged 40 to 75 with stage I lung adenocarcinoma.

This clone turned up a few times. V usage is TRBV28 and J usage is TRBJ1-1; the match to TRBD1 covers 7 bases. This CDR3 has 13 residues. V was pared by 0 bases and J by 10 bases, with 5 bases of the junction left unmatched. CDR1 and CDR2 from the germline V gene are MDHEN and SYDVKM. CDR3 in amino acids: CASSLWRGLGAFF. The CDR3 DNA reads TGTGCCAGCAGTTTATGGAGGGGGCTGGGAGCTTTCTTT.

V usage is TRBV19 and J usage is TRBJ2-7; D is uncertain. V gave up 3 bases and J gave up 2 bases, with 11 bases separating them. The CDR3 spans 14 residues. Germline V gene sequence: CDR1 LNHDA, CDR2 SQIVND (reference sequence). CDR3 sequence reads: CASSIVPNAYEQYF. In DNA, the CDR3 is TGTGCCAGTAGTATTGTCCCAAACGCCTACGAGCAGTACTTC.

This clone is classed as medium-sized. The rearrangement links TRBV9 to TRBJ1-3; weak D call: TRBD1 (5 bases). CDR3 size: 17 residues. From germline, CDR1 is SGDLS and CDR2 YYNGEE. Between the trimmed V and J ends, which lost 4 bases and 0 bases, there was a span of 17 bases. CDR3 residues: CASSLRWGGSSGNTIYF. The CDR3 bases are TGTGCCAGCAGCCTCCGATGGGGGGGGTCCTCTGGAAACACCATATATTTT.

CDR3 sequence (DNA): TGTGCCAGCAGCTTAACCATCAGAGAAGCCACTGAAGCTTTCTTT. Translation: CASSLTIREATEAFF. V gene TRBV11-3 combines with J gene TRBJ1-1; D unresolved. The CDR3 is 15 residues long. CDR1 is SGHNT, CDR2 YENEEA, per germline. V gave up 2 bases and J gave up 4 bases, with 14 bases separating them.

Only a few counts were recorded for this clone. The V call is TRBV11-3, the J call TRBJ2-6, with 7 bases aligning to TRBD1. V lost 2 bases to trimming and J lost 5 bases; unmatched junction nucleotides: 6. This CDR3 has 16 amino acids. Germline V gives CDR1 SGHNT, CDR2 YENEEA. The chain's CDR3 is CASSLYRGARANVLTF. CDR3 bases: TGTGCCAGCAGCTTATACAGGGGCGCCAGGGCCAACGTCCTGACTTTC.

Judged by abundance, this clone is large. The chain uses TRBV6-8 and TRBJ2-1; TRBD1 agrees at 7 bases. V was clipped by 5 bases and J by 3 bases; unmatched bases: 1. CDR3 length: 13 residues. Germline CDR1 is MNHGY and CDR2 is SAAAGT. The CDR3 spells CASSRTGYNEQFF. The CDR3 DNA reads TGTGCCAGCAGTAGGACAGGCTACAATGAGCAGTTCTTC.

This chain joins TRBV30 and TRBJ2-7, with 9 bases lining up with TRBD2. V shed 3 bases and J 4 bases; nucleotides not matched to a gene: 4. In germline, CDR1 is GTSNPN, CDR2 SVGIG (reference sequence). This CDR3 has 13 residues. The CDR3 loop reads CAWSLAGAYEQYF. The CDR3 nucleotides read TGTGCCTGGAGCTTAGCGGGAGCATACGAGCAGTACTTC.

Turning to this clone: Relative to the germline gene, one junction end is altered; a read error may explain this. The rearrangement links TRBV11-3 to TRBJ2-5; 7 bases line up with TRBD1. Looked up from germline, CDR1 is SGHNT and CDR2 is YENEEA. The CDR3 loop spans 15 amino acids. The CDR3 here is CASSLGLVGGETQYF. CDR3 nucleotides: TGTGCTAGCAGCTTAGGGCTGGTAGGGGGCGAGACCCAGTACTTC.

The CDR3 here is CASRISDTEAFF. DNA of the CDR3: TGTGCCAGCAGAATTTCGGACACTGAAGCTTTCTTT. The chain employs TRBV25-1 and TRBJ1-1, with unresolved D. The ends were cut back, 6 bases at V and 3 bases at J, with 8 bases in the middle. The length of the CDR3 is 12 residues. CDR1 and CDR2 (germline): MGHDK, SYGVNS.

The chain joins TRBV11-3 to TRBJ2-7; 7 bases match TRBD1. The CDR3 contains 14 residues. The V and J ends lost 5 bases and 6 bases, in that order; junction bases with no gene match: 10. The germline CDR1 and CDR2 sequences are SGHNT and YENEEA. The CDR3 nucleotides read TGTGCCAGCAGCGAAAGACGGGACAGTGCCGAGCAGTACTTC. This sequence encodes CASSERRDSAEQYF.

In its sample, this clone was seen a few times. The chain uses TRBV6-8 and TRBJ1-5; 8 bases fit TRBD1. Germline-derived CDR1 and CDR2 are MNHGY and SAAAGT. The CDR3 contains 14 residues. The trim removed 2 bases at V and 7 bases at J, leaving 4 bases unmatched. CDR3 region: CASSYGTGTQPQHF. CDR3 DNA: TGTGCCAGCAGTTACGGGACAGGCACACAGCCCCAGCATTTT.

This clone was picked up a small number of times. The chain carries TRBV6-8 and TRBJ1-4; no definite D call. The V and J ends lost 6 bases and 6 bases respectively, with 17 bases between them. The V gene's germline CDR1 is MNHGY and CDR2 SAAAGT. This CDR3 has 15 amino acids. Here the CDR3 DNA reads TGTGCCAGCAGCCCGAAGGAGGCCGGCGATGAAAAACTGTTTTTT. Translation: CASSPKEAGDEKLFF.

This clone was picked up a small number of times. The chain links TRBV28 to TRBJ2-1; 12 bases align to TRBD2. This CDR3 has 16 residues. Germline trimming cut 4 bases from V and 9 bases from J; bases unmatched to any gene: 10. Per the germline V gene, CDR1 is MDHEN and CDR2 is SYDVKM. CDR3 in amino acids: CASSSRLAGVMGEQFF. CDR3 coding DNA: TGTGCCAGCAGTTCCAGACTAGCGGGAGTTATGGGTGAGCAGTTCTTC.

The rearrangement joins TRBV10-2 to TRBJ2-3; TRBD2 matches 7 bases. V trimming: 2 bases; J trimming: 2 bases; junction bases outside the gene matches: 13. The germline V gene has CDR1 WSHSY and CDR2 SAAADI. The CDR3 has 18 residues. CDR3 DNA sequence: TGCGCCAGCAGTGAGGTGGTCGGGACTACGTTATACACAGATACGCAGTATTTT. Protein sequence: CASSEVVGTTLYTDTQYF.

The V gene is TRBV15, the J gene TRBJ1-2, with D possibly TRBD1 on 6 matching bases. Trimming removed 0 bases at V and 7 bases at J, with 15 bases between. Per germline, CDR1 LNHNV and CDR2 YYDKDF (reference sequence). The CDR3 is 15 residues long. Here the CDR3 DNA reads TGTGCCACCAGCAGAGATATAGGGGGACGGGGTGGCTACACCTTC. It encodes CATSRDIGGRGGYTF.

This rearrangement joins TRBV5-1 to TRBJ2-7; 8 bases match TRBD2. This CDR3 has 15 amino acids. The V segment lost 0 bases and the J segment 3 bases; nucleotides outside the gene matches: 5. CDR1 and CDR2 (germline): SGHRS, YFSETQ. The CDR3 coding sequence is TGCGCCAGCAGCTTGGAGGTAGCGGGGAACTACGAGCAGTACTTC. It encodes CASSLEVAGNYEQYF.

This sequence joins TRBV4-1 and TRBJ2-7; 9 bases line up with TRBD1. The CDR3 is made up of 15 amino acids. The V gene's germline CDR1 is MGHRA and CDR2 YSYEKL. Losses at the gene ends were 4 bases for V and 4 bases for J; bases not matched to a gene: 8. CDR3 nucleotides: TGCGCCAGCAGCCGCCTGGACAGGGGAGGGTACGAGCAGTACTTC. Its protein product is CASSRLDRGGYEQYF.

V and J are TRBV9 and TRBJ1-1, with D unclear. The V end lost 0 bases, the J end lost 8 bases, and 11 bases lay between the germline ends. Germline CDR1 reads SGDLS; CDR2 reads YYNGEE. CDR3 size: 13 residues. CDR3 protein: CASSVGPSREAFF. The CDR3, as DNA: TGTGCCAGCAGCGTAGGCCCATCTCGAGAAGCTTTCTTT.

The genes are TRBV2 and TRBJ1-1, with D perhaps matching TRBD1 (6 bases). The CDR3 sequence is 15 residues long. Trimming pared 6 bases from V and 1 base from J, leaving 15 bases between. Germline V gives CDR1 SNHLY, CDR2 FYNNEI. CDR3 protein: CASSFPQGTNTEAFF. The CDR3, as DNA: TGTGCCAGCAGCTTCCCTCAGGGGACGAACACTGAAGCTTTCTTT.